Detailed here is one T cell receptor (beta chain). CDR1 and CDR2 from the germline V gene are MDHEN and SYDVKM. The V segment lost 2 bases and the J segment 0 bases; nucleotides outside the gene matches: 11. The CDR3 spans 18 residues. These data come from a study of blood T cell repertoires in COVID-19. Per the study methods: Estimates of nucleated cell counts were drawn from the amplification of reference gene primers. The table came from immunoSEQ multiplex PCR; TCRdb's copy has only in-frame clones and leaves some out. V and J calls and clone size come straight from that table; D and trimming were deduced from the DNA. The data contain about 380,000 clones, 81% of them seen just once; the ten biggest clones take up 1.1%.

The clonotype was recovered from a human donor with acute or convalescent COVID-19. The donor label of this sample is uncertain. Sequenced: peripheral blood. The rearrangement links TRBV28 to TRBJ2-5, with TRBD2 matching 8 bases. The CDR3 DNA follows: TGTGCCAGCAGTTTACGGGTAGCGGGGATTTCGTACCAAGAGACCCAGTACTTC. Amino acid sequence: CASSLRVAGISYQETQYF.